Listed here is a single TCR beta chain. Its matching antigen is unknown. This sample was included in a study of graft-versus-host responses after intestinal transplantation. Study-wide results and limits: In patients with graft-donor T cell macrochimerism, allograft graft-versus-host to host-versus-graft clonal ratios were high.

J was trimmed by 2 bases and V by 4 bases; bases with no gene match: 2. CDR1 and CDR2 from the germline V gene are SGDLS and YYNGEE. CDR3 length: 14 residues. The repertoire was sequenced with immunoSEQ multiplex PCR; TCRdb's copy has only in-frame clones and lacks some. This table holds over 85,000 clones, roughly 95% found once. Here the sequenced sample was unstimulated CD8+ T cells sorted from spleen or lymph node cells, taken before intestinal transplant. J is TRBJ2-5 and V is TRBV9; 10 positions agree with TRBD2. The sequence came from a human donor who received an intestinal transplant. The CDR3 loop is CASSPSGSQETQYF. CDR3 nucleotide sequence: TGTGCCAGCAGCCCTAGCGGGAGTCAAGAGACCCAGTACTTC.